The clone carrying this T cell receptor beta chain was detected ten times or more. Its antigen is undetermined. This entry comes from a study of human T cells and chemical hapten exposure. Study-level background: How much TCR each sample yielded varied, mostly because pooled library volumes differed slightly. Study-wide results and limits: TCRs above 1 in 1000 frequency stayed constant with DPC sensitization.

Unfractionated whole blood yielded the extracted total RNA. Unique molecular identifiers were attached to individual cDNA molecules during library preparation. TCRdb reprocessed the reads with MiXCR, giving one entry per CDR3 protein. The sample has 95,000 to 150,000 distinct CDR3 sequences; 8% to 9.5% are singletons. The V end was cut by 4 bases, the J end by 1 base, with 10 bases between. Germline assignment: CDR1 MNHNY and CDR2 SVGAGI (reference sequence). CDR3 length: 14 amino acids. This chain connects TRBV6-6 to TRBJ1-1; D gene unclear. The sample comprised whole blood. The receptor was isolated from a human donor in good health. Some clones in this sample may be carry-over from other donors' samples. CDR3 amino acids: CASSSLGENTEAFF. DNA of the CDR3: TGTGCCAGCAGTTCTTTAGGCGAGAACACTGAAGCTTTCTTT.